This T cell receptor beta chain was observed in a study of vaccination and CD4 T cells after COVID-19. About the research overall: Six male and four female convalescents took part, two of them Hispanic.

With the Oncomine TCR Beta short-read assay, DNA from cultured CD4+ T cells was sequenced. Each CDR3 protein gets one entry after TCRdb re-called the PCR reads with MiXCR. The table has about 15,000 distinct CDR3 sequences, 40% to 65% seen once. Notes on this clonotype: The antigen is not known.

As to treatment: roughly ten-day PBMC culture with coronavirus spike peptide pools or control peptides (ViraFEST assay). Having spent 10 days in culture, CD4+ T cells were then isolated by negative selection. The receptor was isolated from a human donor who had recovered from COVID-19. Sequencing was performed on CD4+ T cells from blood, cultured in vitro, taken before SARS-CoV-2 vaccination.

The CDR3 loop is CASRQGESSNQPQHF. CDR3 sequence (DNA): TGTGCCAGCAGGCAGGGAGAGAGCAGCAATCAGCCCCAGCATTTT. The chain recombines TRBV2 with TRBJ1-5, with D possibly TRBD1 on 5 matching bases. The CDR3 is made up of 15 amino acids. Trimming removed 6 bases at V and 1 base at J, with 13 bases between. The V gene's germline CDR1 is SNHLY and CDR2 FYNNEI.